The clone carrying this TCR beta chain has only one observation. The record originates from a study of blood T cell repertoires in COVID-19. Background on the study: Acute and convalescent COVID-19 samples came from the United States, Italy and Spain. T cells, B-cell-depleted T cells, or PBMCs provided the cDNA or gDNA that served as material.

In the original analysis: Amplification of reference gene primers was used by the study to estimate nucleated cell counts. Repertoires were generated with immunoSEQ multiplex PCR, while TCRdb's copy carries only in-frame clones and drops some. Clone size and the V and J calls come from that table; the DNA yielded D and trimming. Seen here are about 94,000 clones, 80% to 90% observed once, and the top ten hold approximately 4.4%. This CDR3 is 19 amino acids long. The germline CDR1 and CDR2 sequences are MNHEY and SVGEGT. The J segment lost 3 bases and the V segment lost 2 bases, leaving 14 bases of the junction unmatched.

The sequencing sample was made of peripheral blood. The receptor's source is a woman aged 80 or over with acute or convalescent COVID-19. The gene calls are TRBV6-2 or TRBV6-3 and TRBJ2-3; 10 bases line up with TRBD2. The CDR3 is CASSYRSSGGAHSTDTQYF. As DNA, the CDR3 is TGTGCCAGCAGTTACCGCTCTAGCGGGGGTGCACATTCGACAGATACGCAGTATTTT.